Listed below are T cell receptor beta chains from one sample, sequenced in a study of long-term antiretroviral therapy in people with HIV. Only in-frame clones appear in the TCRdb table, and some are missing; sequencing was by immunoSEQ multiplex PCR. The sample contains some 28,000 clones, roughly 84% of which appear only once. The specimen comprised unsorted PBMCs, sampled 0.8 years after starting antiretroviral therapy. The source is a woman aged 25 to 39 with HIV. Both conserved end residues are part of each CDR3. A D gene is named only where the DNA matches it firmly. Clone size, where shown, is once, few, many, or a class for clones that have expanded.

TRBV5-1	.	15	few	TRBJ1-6	CASSLDSLASSPLHF	TGCGCCAGCAGCTTGGACAGTTTGGCGAGTTCACCCCTCCACTTT
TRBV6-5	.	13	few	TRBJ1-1	CASSLHSTTEAFF	TGTGCCAGCAGCTTACACTCCACAACTGAAGCTTTCTTT
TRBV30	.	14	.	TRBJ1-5	CAWSTGQHNQPQHF	TGTGCCTGGAGTACCGGACAACACAATCAGCCCCAGCATTTT
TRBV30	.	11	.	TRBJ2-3	CAGDSTDTQYF	TGTGCCGGTGACAGTACAGATACGCAGTATTTT
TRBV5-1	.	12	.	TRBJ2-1	CASSAGAPEQFF	TGCGCCAGCTCCGCCGGGGCGCCTGAGCAGTTCTTC
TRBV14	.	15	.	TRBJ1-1	CASSQGIGQRTEAFF	TGTGCCAGCAGCCAAGGAATAGGACAGCGCACTGAAGCTTTCTTT
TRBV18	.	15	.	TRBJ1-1	CASSPGQFLGPEAFF	TGTGCCAGCTCACCGGGTCAATTTTTGGGCCCTGAAGCTTTCTTT
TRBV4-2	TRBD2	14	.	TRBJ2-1	CASSKPGLPLEQFF	TGTGCCAGCAGCAAACCGGGACTACCCCTTGAGCAGTTCTTC
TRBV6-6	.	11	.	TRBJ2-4	CASRAGNIQYF	TGTGCCAGCAGGGCGGGAAACATTCAGTACTTC
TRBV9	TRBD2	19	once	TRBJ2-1	CASSVGTGGWASSYNEQFF	TGTGCCAGCAGCGTTGGAACGGGGGGTTGGGCTAGCTCCTACAATGAGCAGTTCTTC
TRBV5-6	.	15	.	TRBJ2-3	CASSLGQGRMDTQYF	TGTGCCAGCAGCTTGGGGCAGGGACGGATGGATACGCAGTATTTT
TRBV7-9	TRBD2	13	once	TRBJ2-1	CASSSSGGDEQFF	TGTGCCAGCAGCTCGAGCGGGGGGGATGAGCAGTTCTTC
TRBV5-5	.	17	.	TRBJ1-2	CASSLANQPLPGPGYTF	TGTGCCAGCAGCTTGGCTAACCAGCCTCTTCCCGGCCCTGGCTACACCTTC
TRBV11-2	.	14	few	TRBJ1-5	CASSSTDSNQPQHF	TGTGCCAGCAGTTCGACAGATAGCAATCAGCCCCAGCATTTT
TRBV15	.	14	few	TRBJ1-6	CATSLAGRNSPLHF	TGTGCCACCAGTCTTGCTGGGAGAAATTCACCCCTCCACTTT
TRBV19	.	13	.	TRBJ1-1	CASSISFGTEAFF	TGTGCCAGTAGTATCTCTTTCGGCACTGAAGCTTTCTTT
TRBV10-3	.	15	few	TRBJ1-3	CAISSQASSGNTIYF	TGTGCCATCAGTTCACAGGCTAGCTCTGGAAACACCATATATTTT
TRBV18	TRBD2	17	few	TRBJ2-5	CASSPPTSGGSQETQYF	TGTGCCAGCTCACCACCGACTAGCGGGGGCTCACAAGAGACCCAGTACTTC
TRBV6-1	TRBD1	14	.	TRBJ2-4	CASTRDRGMNIQYF	TGTGCCAGCACCCGGGACAGGGGTATGAACATTCAGTACTTC
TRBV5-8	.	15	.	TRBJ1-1	CASSSRPGLNTEAFF	TGTGCCAGCAGCTCTCGCCCGGGATTGAACACTGAAGCTTTCTTT
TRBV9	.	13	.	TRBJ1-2	CASSASRVGGYTF	TGTGCCAGCAGCGCCAGTAGGGTGGGGGGCTACACCTTC
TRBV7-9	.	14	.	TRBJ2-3	CASSLSQGIDTQYF	TGTGCCAGCAGCTTATCACAGGGAATAGATACGCAGTATTTT
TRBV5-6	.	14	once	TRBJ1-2	CASSLGRRAWGYTF	TGTGCCAGCAGCTTGGGCCGGAGGGCGTGGGGCTACACCTTC
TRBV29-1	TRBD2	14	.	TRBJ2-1	CSAARGGRYNEQFF	TGCAGCGCAGCACGGGGGGGGCGATACAATGAGCAGTTCTTC
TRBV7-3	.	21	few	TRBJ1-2	CASSRIRRPSTSSINVHGYTF	TGTGCCAGCAGCCGGATTCGCAGACCGTCAACAAGTTCTATCAACGTCCATGGCTACACCTTC
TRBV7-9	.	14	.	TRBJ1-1	CASSEEGVGTEAFF	TGTGCCAGCAGCGAGGAGGGAGTCGGCACTGAAGCTTTCTTT
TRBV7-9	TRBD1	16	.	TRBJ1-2	CASSLGGQGDPYGYTF	TGTGCCAGCAGCTTAGGGGGACAGGGAGATCCTTATGGCTACACCTTC
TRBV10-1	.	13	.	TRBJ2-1	CASSATRESEQFF	TGCGCCAGCAGTGCGACCCGGGAGAGTGAGCAGTTCTTC
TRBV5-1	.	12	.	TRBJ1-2	CASSWGSYGYTF	TGCGCCAGCAGCTGGGGCAGCTATGGCTACACCTTC
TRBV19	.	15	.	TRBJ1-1	CASSKQATMNTEAFF	TGTGCCAGTAGTAAGCAAGCCACAATGAACACTGAAGCTTTCTTT
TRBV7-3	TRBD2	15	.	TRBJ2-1	CASSPSGGAYNEQFF	TGTGCCAGCAGTCCAAGCGGGGGGGCGTACAATGAGCAGTTCTTC
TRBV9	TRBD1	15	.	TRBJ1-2	CASSVGRTGNSGYTF	TGTGCCAGCAGCGTAGGTCGGACAGGGAACTCCGGCTACACCTTC
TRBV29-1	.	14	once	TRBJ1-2	CSVPGRGVGYGYTF	TGCAGCGTCCCGGGTCGAGGGGTGGGGTATGGCTACACCTTC
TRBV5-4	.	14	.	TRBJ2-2	CASSHLEGTGELFF	TGTGCCAGCAGCCACCTCGAGGGCACCGGGGAGCTGTTTTTT
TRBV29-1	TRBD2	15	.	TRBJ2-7	CSVEWAGGPPNEQYF	TGCAGCGTTGAATGGGCGGGGGGTCCTCCGAACGAGCAGTACTTC
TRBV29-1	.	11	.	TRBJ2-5	CSAPVSETQYF	TGCAGCGCCCCCGTATCTGAGACCCAGTACTTC
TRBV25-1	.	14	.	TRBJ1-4	CASSERTRGEKLFF	TGTGCCAGCAGCGAAAGGACCCGGGGAGAAAAACTGTTTTTT
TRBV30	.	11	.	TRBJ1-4	CAWSVTGKLFF	TGTGCCTGGAGTGTTACAGGGAAACTGTTTTTT
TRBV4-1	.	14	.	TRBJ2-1	CASSPSPLYNEQFF	TGCGCCAGCAGCCCGTCCCCCCTCTACAATGAGCAGTTCTTC
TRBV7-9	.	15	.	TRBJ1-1	CASSLGDRLNTEAFF	TGTGCCAGCAGCTTAGGTGACAGGTTGAACACTGAAGCTTTCTTT
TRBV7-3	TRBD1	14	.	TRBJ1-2	CASSFSEGADGYTF	TGTGCCAGCAGCTTCTCGGAGGGGGCCGATGGCTACACCTTC
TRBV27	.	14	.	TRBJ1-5	CASGSSYSNQPQHF	TGTGCCAGCGGGTCGTCGTATAGCAATCAGCCCCAGCATTTT
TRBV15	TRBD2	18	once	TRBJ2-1	CATSRGPGGAGGYNEQFF	TGTGCCACCAGCAGAGGGCCCGGGGGCGCGGGGGGTTACAATGAGCAGTTCTTC
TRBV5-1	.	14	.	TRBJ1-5	CASSEGGSNQPQHF	TGCGCCAGCAGCGAGGGAGGTAGCAATCAGCCCCAGCATTTT
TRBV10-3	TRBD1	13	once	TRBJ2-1	CAIEDRGRGEQFF	TGTGCCATCGAGGACAGGGGGCGCGGAGAGCAGTTCTTC
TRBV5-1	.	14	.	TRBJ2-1	CASSLAQIPGEQFF	TGCGCCAGCAGCTTGGCGCAGATTCCTGGTGAGCAGTTCTTC
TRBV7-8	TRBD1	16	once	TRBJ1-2	CASSLGTGTGGSAYTF	TGTGCCAGCAGCTTAGGAACCGGGACAGGGGGCAGTGCCTACACCTTC
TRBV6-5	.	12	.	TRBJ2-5	CASSYSAGAQYF	TGTGCCAGCAGTTACTCGGCCGGGGCCCAGTACTTC
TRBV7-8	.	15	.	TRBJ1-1	CASSEQSRLGSRAFF	TGTGCCAGCAGCGAGCAATCCCGATTGGGGTCGCGTGCTTTCTTT
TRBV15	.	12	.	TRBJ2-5	CATSFPLVTQYF	TGTGCCACCAGCTTCCCCTTAGTGACCCAGTACTTC
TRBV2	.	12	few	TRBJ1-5	CASRRGNQPQHF	TGTGCCAGCAGGAGAGGGAATCAGCCCCAGCATTTT
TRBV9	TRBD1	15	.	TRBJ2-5	CASSVGTGGLETQYF	TGTGCCAGCAGCGTAGGGACAGGGGGTTTGGAGACCCAGTACTTC
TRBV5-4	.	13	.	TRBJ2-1	CASSDRGRNEQFF	TGTGCCAGCAGCGACCGGGGTAGGAATGAGCAGTTCTTC
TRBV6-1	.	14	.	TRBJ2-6	CASWSGSGANVLTF	TGTGCCAGCTGGTCGGGGTCTGGGGCCAACGTCCTGACTTTC
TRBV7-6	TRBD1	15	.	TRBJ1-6	CASSTTGAGNSPLHF	TGTGCCAGCAGCACAACAGGGGCCGGTAATTCACCCCTCCACTTT
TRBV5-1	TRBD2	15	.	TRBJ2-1	CASSLYTSGGNEQFF	TGCGCCAGCAGCTTGTACACTAGCGGGGGAAATGAGCAGTTCTTC
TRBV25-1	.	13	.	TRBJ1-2	CASSELRGYGYTF	TGTGCCAGCAGTGAATTAAGGGGCTATGGCTACACCTTC